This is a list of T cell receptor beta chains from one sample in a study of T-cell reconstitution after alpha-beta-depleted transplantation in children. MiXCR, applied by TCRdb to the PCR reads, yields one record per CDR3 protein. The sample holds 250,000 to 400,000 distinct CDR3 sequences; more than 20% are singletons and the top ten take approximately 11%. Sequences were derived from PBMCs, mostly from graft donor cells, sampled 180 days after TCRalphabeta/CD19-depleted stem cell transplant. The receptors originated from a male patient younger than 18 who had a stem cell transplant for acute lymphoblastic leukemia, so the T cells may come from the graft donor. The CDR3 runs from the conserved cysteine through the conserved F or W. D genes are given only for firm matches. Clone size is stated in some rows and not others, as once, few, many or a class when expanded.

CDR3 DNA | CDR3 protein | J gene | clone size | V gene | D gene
TGTGCCAGCAGCTTTTATTCGGACTACGAGCAGTACTTC | CASSFYSDYEQYF | TRBJ2-7 | few | TRBV11-1 | NA
TGTGCCAGCAGTGAAGCGGGGCGATACACTGAAGCTTTCTTT | CASSEAGRYTEAFF | TRBJ1-1 | few | TRBV6-1 | NA
TGCGCCAGCAGCTTTGGGACTAGCGACTACAATGAGCAGTTCTTC | CASSFGTSDYNEQFF | TRBJ2-1 | few | TRBV5-1 | TRBD2
TGTGCCACCAGTGAAGGGGACAGGGAGGTGCATTTT | CATSEGDREVHF | TRBJ1-5 | NA | TRBV24-1 | TRBD1
TGTGCCAGCAGCTGGACTAGCGGAGGAGATACGCAGTATTTT | CASSWTSGGDTQYF | TRBJ2-3 | NA | TRBV7-3 | TRBD2
TGTGCCAGCAGTTACGGGGTTTTATTGGAGACCCAGTACTTC | CASSYGVLLETQYF | TRBJ2-5 | few | TRBV6-5 | NA
TGCGCCAGCAGCCAAGATGTAGGGACAGTGTCCTACGAGCAGTACTTC | CASSQDVGTVSYEQYF | TRBJ2-7 | many | TRBV4-3 | TRBD1
TGTGCCAGCAGCCCCCGGGTAGCGGGAGTTCAAGAGACCCAGTACTTC | CASSPRVAGVQETQYF | TRBJ2-5 | NA | TRBV5-4 | TRBD2
TGCAGCGTTGGGTGGACTAGTCCCTACGAGCAGTACTTC | CSVGWTSPYEQYF | TRBJ2-7 | NA | TRBV29-1 | TRBD2
TGCAGCGTTGCAGAAGCCGGGGAGCTGTTTTTT | CSVAEAGELFF | TRBJ2-2 | few | TRBV29-1 | NA
TGTGCCAGCAGCTTAGAACCTAGCGGGAGGTCTAGAGAGAACAATGAGCAGTTCTTC | CASSLEPSGRSRENNEQFF | TRBJ2-1 | few | TRBV7-6 | TRBD2
TGTGCCAGCAGCTCAACTAGCGGTCACTACAATGAGCAGTTCTTC | CASSSTSGHYNEQFF | TRBJ2-1 | few | TRBV9 | TRBD2
TGCGCCAGCAGTCCTAGGGGTACCGGGGCCAACGTCCTGACTTTC | CASSPRGTGANVLTF | TRBJ2-6 | NA | TRBV4-1 | NA
TGTGCCACCAGTGACGCCTATGGCTACACCTTC | CATSDAYGYTF | TRBJ1-2 | NA | TRBV24-1 | NA
TGTGCCAGCAGCTCCAAAGGGGCTAGCACAGATACGCAGTATTTT | CASSSKGASTDTQYF | TRBJ2-3 | few | TRBV7-3 | NA
TGTGCCAGCAGTTCAGGGGGCGAGTGGTACGAGCAGTACTTC | CASSSGGEWYEQYF | TRBJ2-7 | NA | TRBV12-3/TRBV12-4 | TRBD1
TGCGCCAGCAGCTTGGGAGGGACAGGGGGAAACTATGGCTACACCTTC | CASSLGGTGGNYGYTF | TRBJ1-2 | few | TRBV5-1 | TRBD1
TGTGCCAGCAGCTCGGGACCTGGGGCCCAGCCCCAGCATTTT | CASSSGPGAQPQHF | TRBJ1-5 | once | TRBV7-9 | NA
TGCGCCAGCAGAAGACGGGCAGATACGCAGTATTTT | CASRRRADTQYF | TRBJ2-3 | NA | TRBV5-1 | NA
TGCGCCAGCAGCTTGGAGGGGGTACCCTACAATGAGCAGTTCTTC | CASSLEGVPYNEQFF | TRBJ2-1 | NA | TRBV5-1 | NA
TGTGCCACCAGTGATTTCGGCTACAATGAGCAGTTCTTC | CATSDFGYNEQFF | TRBJ2-1 | few | TRBV24-1 | NA
TGTGCCATCAGTGGGCGCGGGACTAGCGGGAGTTTTATGAGCACAGATACGCAGTATTTT | CAISGRGTSGSFMSTDTQYF | TRBJ2-3 | NA | TRBV10-3 | TRBD2
TGCAGTGCTAGAGGGGGGGGATGGACCGGGGAGCTGTTTTTT | CSARGGGWTGELFF | TRBJ2-2 | NA | TRBV20-1 | TRBD2
TGTGCCAGCAGTTTATCAGGGGCCCTGAGACCTAGCAATCAGCCCCAGCATTTT | CASSLSGALRPSNQPQHF | TRBJ1-5 | few | TRBV27 | NA
TGTGCCAGCAGTTTCGCCCGATACTATGGCTACACCTTC | CASSFARYYGYTF | TRBJ1-2 | NA | TRBV28 | NA
TGTGCCAGCAGCGTAGGCGATGCGGCCTCCTACGAGCAGTACTTC | CASSVGDAASYEQYF | TRBJ2-7 | few | TRBV9 | NA
TGTGCCAGCAGTTTTTCCGGGAGACACACCGGGGAGCTGTTTTTT | CASSFSGRHTGELFF | TRBJ2-2 | NA | TRBV27 | NA
TGCGCCAGCAGCGACGGACTAGCGGAAGAGACCCAGTACTTC | CASSDGLAEETQYF | TRBJ2-5 | few | TRBV5-1 | TRBD2
TGTGCCAGCAGCTTCGCCGGACTAGCGGGAAGGAGGGGTTACGAGCAGTACTTC | CASSFAGLAGRRGYEQYF | TRBJ2-7 | NA | TRBV11-1 | TRBD2
TGTGCCAGCAGTTTATTGGGAGGGGGTAGCACAGATACGCAGTATTTT | CASSLLGGGSTDTQYF | TRBJ2-3 | once | TRBV28 | NA
TGTGCCAGCAGCGTTTTCTCTGGGGCCAACGTCCTGACTTTC | CASSVFSGANVLTF | TRBJ2-6 | few | TRBV9 | NA
TGTGCCACCAGTGACAACGGCAGGGCCAACTATGGCTACACCTTC | CATSDNGRANYGYTF | TRBJ1-2 | NA | TRBV24-1 | NA
TGTGCCAGCAGCGTAGGTGGCGGGAATAGCTACGAGCAGTACTTC | CASSVGGGNSYEQYF | TRBJ2-7 | few | TRBV9 | NA
TGTGCCAGCAGGCCGTGGAGGAGGGACAGGCCACGGGAGACCCAGTACTTC | CASRPWRRDRPRETQYF | TRBJ2-5 | NA | TRBV7-9 | TRBD1
TGTGCCATCAGTGAGTCGACAGGGTTAAGACGTAATGAAAAACTGTTTTTT | CAISESTGLRRNEKLFF | TRBJ1-4 | NA | TRBV10-3 | TRBD1
TGCGCCAGCAGCTTGGCAAGGGGGGGCTCTGATACGCAGTATTTT | CASSLARGGSDTQYF | TRBJ2-3 | few | TRBV5-1 | NA
TGTGCCAGCAGTTACATAAGGGCCGGGACAGGGGGGAATAGTAACTATGGCTACACCTTC | CASSYIRAGTGGNSNYGYTF | TRBJ1-2 | NA | TRBV6-2/TRBV6-3 | TRBD1
TGTGCCAGCAGCTCCCCGCTAGCGGGAAGTACAGATACGCAGTATTTT | CASSSPLAGSTDTQYF | TRBJ2-3 | NA | TRBV7-6 | TRBD2
TGCGCCAGCAACCCCCTGGGGAACTTGGGTAGCTACGAGCAGTACTTC | CASNPLGNLGSYEQYF | TRBJ2-7 | many | TRBV5-1 | NA
TGTGCCAGCAGTTGGACCGGGACACCGAACACTGAAGCTTTCTTT | CASSWTGTPNTEAFF | TRBJ1-1 | few | TRBV28 | NA
TGTGCCAGCAGCTTATCGCCCAACTCGGACGAAGCTTTCTTT | CASSLSPNSDEAFF | TRBJ1-1 | few | TRBV7-3 | NA
TGCAGCGTTCTTACTCAGGACACTGATCGCTCCTACGAGCAGTACTTC | CSVLTQDTDRSYEQYF | TRBJ2-7 | NA | TRBV29-1 | NA
TGCGCCAGCAGTGCGGACAGATCTTGGGAGCAGTACTTC | CASSADRSWEQYF | TRBJ2-7 | few | TRBV10-2 | NA
TGCGCCAGCAGCTCCGGGACGGCAACCTACGAGCAGTACTTC | CASSSGTATYEQYF | TRBJ2-7 | few | TRBV5-1 | NA
TGCAGTGCTATACAGGGTTATGGCTACTACGAGCAGTACTTC | CSAIQGYGYYEQYF | TRBJ2-7 | NA | TRBV20-1 | NA
TGTGCCAGCAGCGAAGGGGACAGGGGGGCCTACGAGCAGTACTTC | CASSEGDRGAYEQYF | TRBJ2-7 | NA | TRBV9 | TRBD1
TGTGCCAGCAGTGGATTTACGCAGTATTTT | CASSGFTQYF | TRBJ2-3 | NA | TRBV14 | NA
TGTGCCACCAGTCGGAGGGAGACCCAGTACTTC | CATSRRETQYF | TRBJ2-5 | NA | TRBV24-1 | NA
TGTGCCAGCAGTTACTCAGCGGGAGAATCCTACGAGCAGTACTTC | CASSYSAGESYEQYF | TRBJ2-7 | NA | TRBV6-5 | TRBD2
TGTGCCAGCAGCGTAGACTCCAAGGGTCCCCTCTCTGGGGCCAACGTCCTGACTTTC | CASSVDSKGPLSGANVLTF | TRBJ2-6 | NA | TRBV9 | NA
TGCGCCAGCAGCTTGGGCCCGACAGGGGATCAGCCCCAGCATTTT | CASSLGPTGDQPQHF | TRBJ1-5 | NA | TRBV5-1 | TRBD1
TGCGCCAGCAGCAAGGACAGGGGCCCTCAAGAGACCCAGTACTTC | CASSKDRGPQETQYF | TRBJ2-5 | NA | TRBV4-1 | TRBD1
TGTGCCAGCAACCCCCAGCACAGGGGCAGCAATCAGCCCCAGCATTTT | CASNPQHRGSNQPQHF | TRBJ1-5 | NA | TRBV5-4 | TRBD1
TGCAGCGTGAGACCGGGAGCCGGGGAGCTGTTTTTT | CSVRPGAGELFF | TRBJ2-2 | many | TRBV29-1 | NA
TGTGCCAGCAGCAAAGGCAGCCCCCGGGAGGGAAATCAGGAGACCCAGTACTTC | CASSKGSPREGNQETQYF | TRBJ2-5 | few | TRBV21-1 | NA